Following are 26 T cell receptor beta chains from one sample sequenced in a study of spatial heterogeneity in lung cancer. TCRdb processed the 5' RACE reads anew with MiXCR; each CDR3 protein has one entry. The profile shows tens of thousands of distinct CDR3 sequences, over 9.5% of them singletons. Time point of the sample: sample taken at primary tumor resection. Sequenced material: PBMCs, taken at surgery. The receptors originated from a male donor with early-stage non-small cell lung cancer.

This clonotype has a handful of counts. V and J are TRBV6-2 or TRBV6-3 and TRBJ1-4, with 10 bases matching TRBD1. Unmatched junction bases numbered 7, after V lost 4 bases and J lost 5 bases. CDR1 is MNHEY, CDR2 SVGEGT, per germline. The CDR3 spans 16 residues. The CDR3 coding sequence is TGTGCCAGCAGTTTGAGGACAGGGGGACGGAATGAAAAACTGTTTTTT. This gives the protein CASSLRTGGRNEKLFF.

Many counts were recorded for this clonotype. The chain couples TRBV10-3 to TRBJ2-3; TRBD2 agrees at 12 bases. J lost 11 bases, V lost 2 bases, and 14 bases had no gene match. The CDR3 totals 17 residues. Germline CDR1 reads ENHRY; CDR2 reads SYGVKD. CDR3 sequence (DNA): TGTGCCATCAGTGAGGAGGGGGGACTAGCGGGCCAGATAGGGCAGTATTTT. It specifies CAISEEGGLAGQIGQYF.

A note on this clonotype: A junction end diverges from the germline sequence, so it may reflect a read error. V is TRBV7-9 and J is TRBJ2-7; 10 bases are shared with TRBD2. CDR3 length: 15 residues. Germline V lookup: CDR1 SEHNR, CDR2 FQNEAQ (reference sequence). The CDR3 here is CARSRGGTSADEQYF. CDR3 coding DNA: TGTGCCCGCAGCCGAGGAGGGACTAGCGCTGACGAGCAGTACTTC.

The rearrangement uses TRBV7-2 and TRBJ2-1; the D gene is possibly TRBD1 (5 bases). The length of the CDR3 is 13 residues. Germline assignment: CDR1 SGHTA and CDR2 FQGNSA. Trimming cost V 4 bases and J 7 bases, with 11 bases left between them. The CDR3 sequence: CASSSRVRNEQFF. CDR3 nucleotides: TGTGCCAGCAGCTCCAGGGTTCGGAATGAGCAGTTCTTC.

Only a few counts were recorded for this clonotype. This chain links TRBV12-3 or TRBV12-4 with TRBJ2-7, with D possibly TRBD1 on 5 matching bases. The CDR3 runs 15 residues. The V and J ends lost 7 bases and 1 base respectively, with 17 bases between them. The CDR3 DNA is TGTGCCAGCACCTTCGAAGGGGTGCGGTCCTACGAGCAGTACTTC. Translation gives CASTFEGVRSYEQYF.

The chain links TRBV20-1 to TRBJ2-3; perhaps TRBD2 as D (6 bases). Germline loops: CDR1 DFQATT, CDR2 SNEGSKA (reference sequence). The CDR3 is 15 amino acids. V lost 4 bases and J 1 base, leaving 15 bases between the germline ends. The CDR3 sequence is CSATTGTYRTDTQYF. The CDR3 DNA follows: TGCAGTGCTACCACCGGGACTTACCGCACAGATACGCAGTATTTT.

In its sample, this clonotype was seen a few times. The chain has TRBV7-9 and TRBJ1-1; 7 nucleotides line up with TRBD1. V shed 4 bases and J 4 bases; nucleotides not matched to a gene: 6. Germline values: CDR1 SEHNR, CDR2 FQNEAQ (reference sequence). The CDR3 runs 14 residues. The DNA for the CDR3 is TGTGCCAGCAGCTCCCGACAGGGAAGCACTGAAGCTTTCTTT. It specifies CASSSRQGSTEAFF.

This clonotype has at least ten counts. V gene TRBV12-3 or TRBV12-4 combines with J gene TRBJ1-5; D not certain. The CDR3 is 12 residues long. The V end lost 2 bases, the J end lost 7 bases, and 6 bases lay between the germline ends. CDR3 sequence (DNA): TGTGCCAGCAGTTTATTGGGGCAGCCCCAGCATTTT. Its translation: CASSLLGQPQHF.

Only a few counts were recorded for this clonotype. The chain has TRBV4-1 and TRBJ1-4; D unresolved. Trimming took off 3 bases at V and 4 bases at J, with 18 bases between the two ends. The CDR3 loop spans 17 amino acids. Germline V lookup: CDR1 MGHRA, CDR2 YSYEKL. As DNA, the CDR3 is TGCGCCAGCAGCCAGAGTGCCCCGGGCGGATATAATGAAAAACTGTTTTTT. Its translation: CASSQSAPGGYNEKLFF.

The chain combines TRBV5-1 with TRBJ1-1; 10 positions match TRBD1. The CDR3 sequence is 15 residues long. Per the germline V gene, CDR1 is SGHRS and CDR2 is YFSETQ. Unmatched junction bases numbered 4, after V lost 3 bases and J lost 2 bases. Written as DNA, the CDR3 is TGCGCCAGCAGCTCGACAGGGGGCCTCAACACTGAAGCTTTCTTT. Translating it yields CASSSTGGLNTEAFF.

The chain employs TRBV20-1 and TRBJ2-1; 7 nucleotides align to TRBD1. J gave up 2 bases and V 4 bases, and 11 bases lay outside the gene matches. CDR3 size: 16 residues. Germline-derived CDR1 and CDR2 are DFQATT and SNEGSKA (reference sequence). The chain's CDR3 is CSATNHDRVTYNEQFF. The CDR3 bases are TGCAGTGCTACGAACCATGACAGGGTAACCTACAATGAGCAGTTCTTC.

The chain joins TRBV7-2 to TRBJ2-1, with 7 bases aligning to TRBD1. Per the germline V gene, CDR1 is SGHTA and CDR2 is FQGNSA. The V and J ends lost 5 bases and 6 bases, in that order; junction bases with no gene match: 4. The CDR3 consists of 13 residues. CDR3 in DNA: TGTGCCAGCAGCACCGGACAGGTCAATGAGCAGTTCTTC. Its translation is CASSTGQVNEQFF.

This clonotype was found many times. The chain joins TRBV5-1 to TRBJ2-7; 10 nucleotides align to TRBD1. Germline V gene data show CDR1 as SGHRS and CDR2 as YFSETQ. The junction had 8 bases not matched to a gene; V was cut back by 6 bases and J by 5 bases. The CDR3 covers 14 residues. The CDR3 DNA sequence: TGCGCCAGCACAACTCGACAGGGGGCAAACGAGCAGTACTTC. As protein: CASTTRQGANEQYF. Complete variable domain (other parts from reference TRBV5-1 and TRBJ2-7): KAGVTQTPRYLIKTRGQQVTLSCSPISGHRSVSWYQQTPGQGLQFLFEYFSETQRNKGNFPGRFSGRQFSNSRSEMNVSTLELGDSALYLCASTTRQGANEQYFGPGTRLTVT.

The chain couples TRBV24-1 to TRBJ2-3; D not certain. V shed 6 bases and J shed 3 bases, with 12 bases lying between them. The CDR3 has 14 amino acids. CDR1 is KGHDR and CDR2 is SFDVKD in the germline V gene. CDR3 DNA sequence: TGTGCCACCAGTCCCCCACTGGCGACAGATACGCAGTATTTT. Amino acids: CATSPPLATDTQYF.

The V and J genes are TRBV7-9 and TRBJ1-5; 7 nucleotides agree with TRBD1. CDR1 is SEHNR, CDR2 FQNEAQ, per germline (reference sequence). J was trimmed by 4 bases and V by 5 bases; bases with no gene match: 5. The CDR3 loop spans 14 amino acids. DNA of the CDR3: TGTGCCAGCAGCACACAGGGGAAAAATCAGCCCCAGCATTTT. Translation: CASSTQGKNQPQHF.

This clonotype has just a few counts. The chain combines TRBV2 with TRBJ2-3, with D perhaps matching TRBD2 (6 bases). The CDR3 is 17 amino acids. In germline, CDR1 is SNHLY, CDR2 FYNNEI. Deletions cut 6 bases from V and 2 bases from J, with 21 bases between. The CDR3 loop is CASRAPQTRPLTDTQYF. As DNA, the CDR3 is TGTGCCAGCAGGGCACCGCAGACTAGGCCCCTCACAGATACGCAGTATTTT.

This clonotype has only a few counts. V gene TRBV3-1 combines with J gene TRBJ2-5; TRBD1 aligns across 7 bases. Germline assignment: CDR1 LGHDT and CDR2 YNNKEL (reference sequence). J gave up 2 bases and V 6 bases, and 9 bases lay outside the gene matches. The CDR3 loop spans 15 amino acids. The chain's CDR3 is CASRQRGQGQETQYF. As DNA, the CDR3 is TGTGCCAGCAGACAGAGGGGGCAAGGGCAAGAGACCCAGTACTTC.

This clonotype turned up a few times. The V gene is TRBV30, the J gene TRBJ1-3, with TRBD1 identical over 8 bases. CDR1 GTSNPN and CDR2 SVGIG come from the germline V gene (reference sequence). The CDR3 is 13 amino acids. Germline trimming cut 6 bases from V and 2 bases from J; bases unmatched to any gene: 3. CDR3 sequence (DNA): TGTGCCTGTGACAGGGGAACTGGAAACACCATATATTTT. Encoded protein: CACDRGTGNTIYF. Full variable domain (outside the CDR3, taken from reference TRBV30 and TRBJ1-3): SQTIHQWPATLVQPVGSPLSLECTVEGTSNPNLYWYRQAAGRGLQLLFYSVGIGQISSEVPQNLSASRPQDRQFILSSKKLLLSDSGFYLCACDRGTGNTIYFGEGSWLTVV.

V gene TRBV24-1 combines with J gene TRBJ2-2; unclear D gene. The germline gives CDR1 KGHDR, CDR2 SFDVKD. The CDR3 loop spans 17 amino acids. V was shortened by 5 bases and J by 1 base, with 16 bases between the two germline ends. The CDR3 here is CATSGKWQARNTGELFF. CDR3 bases: TGTGCCACCAGTGGGAAATGGCAGGCTAGGAACACCGGGGAGCTGTTTTTT.

The chain combines TRBV6-6 with TRBJ2-2, with TRBD1 as a possible D gene (6 bases). V lost 6 bases and J 2 bases, leaving 7 bases between the germline ends. The germline gives CDR1 MNHNY, CDR2 SVGAGI (reference sequence). The CDR3 is 13 residues long. The CDR3 coding sequence is TGTGCCAGCAGGGGGGCAAACACCGGGGAGCTGTTTTTT. Translation gives CASRGANTGELFF.

This clonotype has only one observation. The chain couples TRBV19 to TRBJ2-7; D not resolved. CDR1 is LNHDA, CDR2 SQIVND, per germline (reference sequence). Trimming removed 4 bases at V and 2 bases at J, with 9 bases between. The CDR3 consists of 13 residues. The chain's CDR3 is CASSTYGTYEQYF. The CDR3 DNA reads as TGTGCCAGTAGTACCTACGGAACCTACGAGCAGTACTTC.

This rearrangement joins TRBV14 to TRBJ2-5, with D tentatively TRBD1 (6 bases). This CDR3 has 13 amino acids. With 2 bases removed from V and 9 bases from J, the gap between germline ends came to 13 bases. In germline, CDR1 is SGHDN, CDR2 FVKESK. In DNA form, the CDR3 reads TGTGCCAGCAGCCAAAACAGGGACCACCCCCAGTACTTC. Translation gives CASSQNRDHPQYF.

The rearrangement links TRBV5-1 to TRBJ2-5; 14 bases agree with TRBD2. Unmatched junction bases numbered 3, after V lost 3 bases and J lost 2 bases. Germline V CDR1 and CDR2: SGHRS, YFSETQ. The CDR3 loop spans 16 amino acids. The CDR3 loop is CASSSGLAGGQETQYF. The CDR3 region has the DNA TGCGCCAGCAGCTCCGGACTAGCGGGGGGACAAGAGACCCAGTACTTC. The full variable domain, with the rest looked up from reference TRBV5-1 and TRBJ2-5, is KAGVTQTPRYLIKTRGQQVTLSCSPISGHRSVSWYQQTPGQGLQFLFEYFSETQRNKGNFPGRFSGRQFSNSRSEMNVSTLELGDSALYLCASSSGLAGGQETQYFGPGTRLLVL.

This clonotype was recorded at least ten times. The CDR3, as DNA: TGTGCCAGCAGTCTCACCTTTCGGAACTATGGCTACACCTTC. It is translated as CASSLTFRNYGYTF. The chain links TRBV28 to TRBJ1-2; D is undetermined. The V gene's germline CDR1 is MDHEN and CDR2 SYDVKM. This CDR3 has 14 residues. V lost 5 bases to trimming and J lost 2 bases, with 12 bases between them.

The chain couples TRBV5-6 to TRBJ2-1, with 8 bases lining up with TRBD1. The CDR3 has 12 residues. Germline V gene data show CDR1 as SGHDT and CDR2 as YYEEEE. V dropped 0 bases and J dropped 15; count of bases not matched to a gene: 5. CDR3 residues: CASSLGDRLPFF. CDR3 DNA: TGTGCCAGCAGCTTGGGGGACAGGCTTCCGTTCTTC.

This clonotype was observed a handful of times. The rearrangement joins TRBV27 to TRBJ2-5; 7 bases map to TRBD1. The CDR3 consists of 15 residues. Germline-derived CDR1 and CDR2 are MNHEY and SMNVEV (reference sequence). The junction had 8 bases not matched to a gene; V was cut back by 0 bases and J by 7 bases. This CDR3 reads CASSLSFVGQSTQYF. The CDR3 DNA reads TGTGCCAGCAGTTTATCATTTGTGGGACAGTCGACCCAGTACTTC.